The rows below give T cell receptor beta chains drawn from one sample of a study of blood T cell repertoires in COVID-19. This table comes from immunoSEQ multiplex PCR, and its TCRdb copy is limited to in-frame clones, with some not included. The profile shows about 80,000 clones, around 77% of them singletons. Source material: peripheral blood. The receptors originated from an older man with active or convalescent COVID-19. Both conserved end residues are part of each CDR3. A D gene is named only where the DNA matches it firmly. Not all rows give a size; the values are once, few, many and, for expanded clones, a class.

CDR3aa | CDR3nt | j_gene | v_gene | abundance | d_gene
CASSPSGRAGELFF | TGTGCCAGCAGTCCTAGCGGGCGCGCCGGGGAGCTGTTTTTT | TRBJ2-2 | TRBV28 | NA | TRBD2
CASSPGTGGLYGYTF | TGTGCCAGCAGCCCCGGGACAGGGGGTTTGTATGGCTACACCTTC | TRBJ1-2 | TRBV5-6 | few | TRBD1
CATQGRSTEAFF | TGTGCCACCCAGGGTCGCAGTACAGAAGCTTTCTTT | TRBJ1-1 | TRBV7-9 | few | NA
CASSSGPSYNEQFF | TGTGCCAGCAGTAGCGGGCCCTCCTACAATGAGCAGTTCTTC | TRBJ2-1 | TRBV28 | NA | NA
CASSFPPQVETQYF | TGTGCCAGCAGCTTCCCGCCCCAGGTAGAGACCCAGTACTTC | TRBJ2-5 | TRBV7-9 | NA | NA
CASSVAGGDTQYF | TGTGCCAGCAGCGTAGCGGGGGGAGATACGCAGTATTTT | TRBJ2-3 | TRBV9 | NA | TRBD2
CASSLAARGRGTDTQYF | TGCGCCAGCAGCTTGGCCGCTAGGGGTCGGGGCACAGATACGCAGTATTTT | TRBJ2-3 | TRBV5-1 | NA | NA
CAIRTSGGGNEQFF | TGTGCCATAAGGACTAGCGGGGGGGGTAATGAGCAGTTCTTC | TRBJ2-1 | TRBV10-3 | NA | TRBD2
CAILREERVEQYF | TGTGCCATTCTCCGGGAGGAACGCGTAGAGCAGTACTTC | TRBJ2-7 | TRBV10-3 | NA | TRBD2
CASSMQGVEQFF | TGCGCCAGCAGCATGCAGGGGGTTGAGCAGTTCTTC | TRBJ2-1 | TRBV5-1 | NA | TRBD1
CASSLDSAGITDTQYF | TGCGCCAGCAGCTTGGATTCAGCGGGGATCACAGATACGCAGTATTTT | TRBJ2-3 | TRBV5-1 | NA | TRBD2
CASSKSGGPTDTQYF | TGTGCCAGTAGCAAAAGCGGGGGCCCCACAGATACGCAGTATTTT | TRBJ2-3 | TRBV19 | NA | TRBD2
CASSSFGTGNEKLFF | TGTGCCAGCAGTTCGTTCGGGACAGGGAATGAAAAACTGTTTTTT | TRBJ1-4 | TRBV28 | NA | TRBD1
CASSFSGGAEDTQYF | TGTGCCAGCAGCTTTAGCGGGGGGGCCGAAGATACGCAGTATTTT | TRBJ2-3 | TRBV7-3 | few | TRBD2
CASSFDVGSTGELFF | TGCGCCAGCAGCTTCGATGTGGGGAGCACCGGGGAGCTGTTTTTT | TRBJ2-2 | TRBV5-1 | NA | NA
CASSIRGSFPDEQFF | TGCGCCAGCAGCATCCGGGGGTCGTTCCCCGATGAGCAGTTCTTC | TRBJ2-1 | TRBV5-1 | few | NA
CASSEYATVSYNSPLHF | TGTGCCAGCAGTGAATATGCGACAGTATCCTATAATTCACCCCTCCACTTT | TRBJ1-6 | TRBV25-1 | NA | NA
CASTWDRPGTEAFF | TGTGCCAGCACGTGGGACAGGCCGGGGACTGAAGCTTTCTTT | TRBJ1-1 | TRBV21-1 | NA | NA
CASMRLGSGTDTQYF | TGCGCCAGCATGCGACTGGGTAGTGGCACAGATACGCAGTATTTT | TRBJ2-3 | TRBV5-1 | NA | NA
CASSPPGAPVRDRDSPLHF | TGTGCCAGCAGCCCCCCCGGCGCCCCGGTCCGGGACAGAGATTCACCCCTCCACTTT | TRBJ1-6 | TRBV14 | NA | TRBD1
CASSPGTARYEQYF | TGTGCCAGCAGCCCAGGGACTGCTCGCTACGAGCAGTACTTC | TRBJ2-7 | TRBV3-1/TRBV3-2 | NA | NA
CASSSTGGTATNEKLFF | TGTGCCAGCAGTTCGACAGGGGGGACGGCAACTAATGAAAAACTGTTTTTT | TRBJ1-4 | TRBV28 | NA | TRBD1
CAWSVYDEQYF | TGTGCCTGGAGTGTATATGACGAGCAGTACTTC | TRBJ2-7 | TRBV30 | NA | NA
CASSQETGELRPLHF | TGTGCCAGCAGCCAGGAGACAGGGGAGCTCCGACCCCTCCACTTT | TRBJ1-6 | TRBV4-2 | NA | TRBD1
CASSVTGTGGSPLHF | TGTGCCAGCAGTGTAACCGGGACAGGTGGTTCACCCCTCCACTTT | TRBJ1-6 | TRBV2 | NA | TRBD1
CASSFSVQPQHF | TGTGCCAGCAGTTTTTCAGTTCAGCCCCAGCATTTT | TRBJ1-5 | TRBV28 | NA | NA
CASSLFAGENTIYF | TGTGCCAGCAGCTTATTTGCAGGGGAAAACACCATATATTTT | TRBJ1-3 | TRBV11-3 | NA | NA
CASSFRSSPDSWYSPLHF | TGTGCCAGCAGTTTCCGTTCGTCACCGGACAGTTGGTATTCACCCCTCCACTTT | TRBJ1-6 | TRBV28 | once | NA
CASSHRQEYGYTF | TGTGCCAGCAGCCATCGGCAGGAATATGGCTACACCTTC | TRBJ1-2 | TRBV3-1/TRBV3-2 | NA | NA
CASSYRRGLGETQYF | TGTGCCAGCAGTTACCGCAGGGGATTAGGGGAGACCCAGTACTTC | TRBJ2-5 | TRBV6-6 | NA | NA
CASSPHRNTGELFF | TGTGCCAGCAGCCCACACAGAAACACCGGGGAGCTGTTTTTT | TRBJ2-2 | TRBV11-1 | NA | NA
CASSYPQGGLNTEAFF | TGTGCCAGCAGTTACCCCCAGGGAGGGCTGAACACTGAAGCTTTCTTT | TRBJ1-1 | TRBV6-2/TRBV6-3 | NA | NA
CASSVHTGGEFEAFF | TGTGCCAGCAGCGTACATACAGGGGGCGAATTTGAAGCTTTCTTT | TRBJ1-1 | TRBV9 | NA | TRBD1
CASSTSTGYNSPLHF | TGTGCCAGCTCAACCTCTACAGGGTATAATTCACCCCTCCACTTT | TRBJ1-6 | TRBV18 | NA | NA
CASSFGNREAFF | TGTGCCAGCAGCTTTGGTAACCGGGAAGCTTTCTTT | TRBJ1-1 | TRBV5-6 | few | NA
CASSYTGPPDTQYF | TGTGCCAGCAGCTATACAGGGCCCCCAGATACGCAGTATTTT | TRBJ2-3 | TRBV11-3 | NA | NA
CASSFPPDTGELFF | TGTGCCAGCAGCTTCCCACCAGACACCGGGGAGCTGTTTTTT | TRBJ2-2 | TRBV5-6 | NA | NA
CASRPSGGAEQFF | TGTGCCAGCAGGCCTAGCGGGGGGGCCGAGCAGTTCTTC | TRBJ2-1 | TRBV12-3/TRBV12-4 | NA | TRBD2
CASSYQGGGNTIYF | TGTGCCAGCAGCTACCAGGGGGGTGGAAACACCATATATTTT | TRBJ1-3 | TRBV2 | NA | TRBD1
CASGLGQGEAFF | TGTGCCAGCGGTCTGGGACAGGGTGAAGCTTTCTTT | TRBJ1-1 | TRBV2 | NA | TRBD1
CASRTQGPETQYF | TGTGCCAGCAGAACTCAGGGTCCGGAGACCCAGTACTTC | TRBJ2-5 | TRBV6-5 | NA | NA
CASTPGGAWGGDNVLTF | TGCGCCAGCACCCCCGGGGGGGCTTGGGGTGGGGACAACGTCCTGACTTTC | TRBJ2-6 | TRBV5-1 | NA | TRBD2
CASRAGTDYNEQFF | TGTGCCAGCAGGGCCGGGACAGATTACAATGAGCAGTTCTTC | TRBJ2-1 | TRBV28 | NA | TRBD1
CASSPGRGGMGETQYF | TGCGCCAGCAGCCCGGGGAGAGGGGGTATGGGAGAGACCCAGTACTTC | TRBJ2-5 | TRBV4-1 | NA | NA
CASSQRGLSGNTIYF | TGTGCCAGTAGTCAGCGAGGCCTCTCTGGAAACACCATATATTTT | TRBJ1-3 | TRBV19 | NA | NA
CASSSSGQFDTQYF | TGTGCCAGCAGTTCATCGGGCCAATTTGATACGCAGTATTTT | TRBJ2-3 | TRBV27 | NA | NA
CASSFSGTGVYEQYF | TGTGCCAGCAGTTTCTCCGGGACAGGGGTGTACGAGCAGTACTTC | TRBJ2-7 | TRBV28 | NA | TRBD1
CATSDNGGNEEQYF | TGTGCCACCAGTGATAACGGGGGGAATGAAGAGCAGTACTTC | TRBJ2-7 | TRBV24-1 | NA | TRBD2
CSAASIAEQYF | TGCAGTGCCGCCTCTATAGCCGAGCAGTACTTC | TRBJ2-7 | TRBV20-1 | NA | NA
CASSVEEGRRYEQYF | TGTGCCAGCAGCGTGGAGGAAGGACGGAGATACGAGCAGTACTTC | TRBJ2-7 | TRBV9 | few | NA
CASSRRNAGNTIYF | TGTGCCAGCAGCCGCAGAAATGCTGGAAACACCATATATTTT | TRBJ1-3 | TRBV3-1/TRBV3-2 | NA | NA
CASSLAPSGGKDTQYF | TGCGCCAGCAGCTTGGCCCCCAGCGGGGGTAAAGATACGCAGTATTTT | TRBJ2-3 | TRBV5-1 | once | TRBD2